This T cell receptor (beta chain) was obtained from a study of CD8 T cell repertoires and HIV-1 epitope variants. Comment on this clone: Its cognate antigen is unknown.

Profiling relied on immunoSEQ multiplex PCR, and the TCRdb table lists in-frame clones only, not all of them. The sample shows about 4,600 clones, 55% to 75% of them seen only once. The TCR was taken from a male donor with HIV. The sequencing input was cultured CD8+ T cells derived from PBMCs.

The CDR3 DNA reads TGTGCCAGCAGCCCTGAGACAGGGGGTTATTACAATGAGCAGTTCTTC. Amino acids: CASSPETGGYYNEQFF. The V call is TRBV9, the J call TRBJ2-1; 9 bases are shared with TRBD1. The V gene end was trimmed by 4 bases and the J gene end by 4 bases; junction bases not matched to a gene: 9. CDR1 is SGDLS and CDR2 is YYNGEE in the germline V gene. The length of the CDR3 is 16 residues.